The rows below give T cell receptor beta chains drawn from one sample of a study of T cell responses to AZD1222 COVID-19 vaccine. Measured with immunoSEQ multiplex PCR; TCRdb has only the in-frame clones, and not every one. The sample carries 130,000 to 150,000 clones, about 87% recorded once. The sample here was peripheral blood, taken on day 0 of AZD1222 vaccination. All receptors derive from an adult in good health. Both conserved end residues are part of each CDR3.

J	V	CDR3
TRBJ2-3	TRBV28	CASVSPGVTDTQYF
TRBJ2-5	TRBV4-1	CASSQGASSSETQYF
TRBJ1-2	TRBV18	CASSPPGYTGRIDGYTF
TRBJ1-2	TRBV19	CASSTGGKGYTF
TRBJ1-1	TRBV7-9	CASSFQGGTEAFF
TRBJ2-2	TRBV7-2	CASSLTGQGMAGELFF
TRBJ1-1	TRBV28	CASSFPGTGLTEAFF
TRBJ1-1	TRBV5-1	CASSLQGETEAFF
TRBJ2-1	TRBV10-2	CASSELKGRSPNYFF
TRBJ1-2	TRBV5-4	CASSPNAGTGGSGVGYTF
TRBJ1-5	TRBV2	CASRFGGWQPQHF
TRBJ2-7	TRBV7-2	CASSLGRGAYEQYF
TRBJ2-1	TRBV2	CASSYQDSPYNEQFF
TRBJ2-5	TRBV11-2	CASSPRKRSGGETQYF
TRBJ2-5	TRBV5-5	CASSSRAGAQVQETQYF
TRBJ2-5	TRBV9	CASSGDQETQYF
TRBJ2-6	TRBV4-1	CASSQRTAGANVLTF
TRBJ2-7	TRBV19	CASSQGTGYTYEQYF
TRBJ1-2	TRBV28	CASSLPDRAVDYGYTF
TRBJ2-3	TRBV7-2	CASSFSSTDTQYF
TRBJ1-2	TRBV5-1	CASSPGTGTGYGYTF
TRBJ1-1	TRBV5-1	CASSSRGTGALNTEAFF
TRBJ1-6	TRBV6-5	CASRYEGGGGSPLHF
TRBJ1-2	TRBV5-1	CASSEGYGYTF
TRBJ1-3	TRBV27	CASSSWSGNTIYF
TRBJ1-4	TRBV11-2	CASSLMSGGYEKLFF
TRBJ2-2	TRBV11-1	CASSYQNTGELFF
TRBJ2-6	TRBV9	CASRATGSGANVLTF
TRBJ2-5	TRBV5-4	CASSSGTGGAETQYF
TRBJ2-5	TRBV7-8	CASSQAQPGKETQYF
TRBJ1-5	TRBV27	CASSSAGARNQPQHF
TRBJ1-6	TRBV5-1	CASSLGQVNSPLHF
TRBJ2-7	TRBV11-2	CASSWGLAGGREQYF
TRBJ1-2	TRBV5-5	CASSLGGGYGYTF
TRBJ1-6	TRBV7-9	CASSSGQFPGIYNSPLHF
TRBJ1-5	TRBV29-1	CSVVGGFGQPQHF
TRBJ2-5	TRBV15	CATSGDQETQYF
TRBJ2-1	TRBV14	CASSLRLVYNEQFF
TRBJ2-3	TRBV6-2/TRBV6-3	CASSYSGKSDTQYF
TRBJ1-2	TRBV6-5	CASSPDYGYTF
TRBJ2-7	TRBV27	CASSLRVAGAYEQYF
TRBJ1-1	TRBV25-1	CASSESGRGGAEAFF
TRBJ1-5	TRBV29-1	CSVVAGGQPQHF
TRBJ2-5	TRBV4-2	CASSQVDGKTQYF
TRBJ1-2	TRBV24-1	CATSDPSGTGVYGYTF
TRBJ1-5	TRBV28	CASYGGGRVQPQHF
TRBJ1-1	TRBV7-2	CASSARGGFDTEAFF
TRBJ1-3	TRBV9	CASSSQWAGNTIYF
TRBJ1-2	TRBV6-5	CASSHGLTNYGYTF
TRBJ2-2	TRBV6-6	CASSQYRGSNTGELFF
TRBJ2-7	TRBV13	CASTRGTGGYEQYF
TRBJ1-6	TRBV11-2	CASSIDSPGQGMSPLHF
TRBJ2-7	TRBV5-1	CASSWEDRPYEQYF
TRBJ1-2	TRBV7-8	CASSRGDSYTF
TRBJ2-3	TRBV5-1	CASSLTGGQENTQYF
TRBJ1-6	TRBV19	CRTVNSPLHF